Given below is one T cell receptor beta chain in context. Its antigen is unidentified. No conserved phenylalanine or tryptophan is present at the end of the CDR3, so a read error is the likely explanation. Germline V gene lookup returns CDR1 PRHDT and CDR2 FYEKMQ (reference sequence). The CDR3 is 15 residues long. This sample was taken from a study of tumor-infiltrating lymphocytes in primary liver carcinoma. Across the whole study: Those enrolled were patients of both sexes, who were aged 30 to 69 years.

Study observations and caveats: Pairs of tumor regions overlapped more than tumor-adjacent and tumor-blood pairs did.

With around 490 ng total RNA as template and a constant-region primer, TCR beta cDNA was made. Three nested multiplex PCR rounds, a slightly modified ARM-PCR method, built the TCR beta libraries. TRBV1-TRBV30 forward and Cbeta reverse primers drove the first two roughly 10-cycle rounds. TCRdb analysed the multiplex PCR reads with MiXCR anew, one entry per CDR3 protein. The sample carries 190,000 or so distinct CDR3 sequences, about 61% recorded once. Germline DNA was also extracted, and blood RNA was taken from unsorted whole blood. This TCR derives from a woman aged 55-70 years with primary liver carcinoma and hepatitis B virus infection. Sequenced sample: peripheral blood. This chain joins TRBV13 and TRBJ2-7; 7 nucleotides align to TRBD2. The CDR3, as DNA: TGTGTCAGCAGCCCTACCGGGGCGGGAGTAAACGAGCAGTACTTA. Translated: CVSSPTGAGVNEQYL.